Each of the 27 T cell receptor beta chains below was sequenced from the same sample in a study of blood T cell repertoires in COVID-19. The repertoire was sequenced with immunoSEQ multiplex PCR; TCRdb's copy has only in-frame clones and lacks some. The sample has around 190,000 clones; roughly 77% are singletons. The sample was PBMCs or T cells enriched from blood (not recorded which). The source of these receptors is a woman between 50 and 59 years old with acute COVID-19.

The gene calls are TRBV6-4 and TRBJ2-3; TRBD1 agrees at 8 bases. Germline values: CDR1 MRHNA, CDR2 SNTAGT. The CDR3 is 14 residues long. The V segment lost 2 bases and the J segment 5 bases; nucleotides outside the gene matches: 3. The CDR3 loop reads CASSDQGARDTQYF. CDR3 bases: TGTGCCAGCAGTGACCAGGGGGCAAGAGATACGCAGTATTTT.

The rearrangement uses TRBV6-5 and TRBJ1-3; D not resolved. The V end lost 0 bases, the J end lost 4 bases, and 7 bases lay between the germline ends. Germline-derived CDR1 and CDR2 are MNHEY and SVGAGI. The length of the CDR3 is 14 residues. CDR3 loop: CASSYSSVGNTIYF. CDR3 bases: TGTGCCAGCAGTTACTCCTCGGTAGGAAACACCATATATTTT.

The chain recombines TRBV7-6 with TRBJ2-5, with TRBD1 as a possible D gene (5 bases). There are 15 residues in the CDR3. Germline V CDR1 and CDR2: SGHVS, FNYEAQ. V was trimmed by 3 bases and J by 4 bases, leaving 15 bases between them. This CDR3 is CASSLSRAMTETQYF. CDR3 sequence (DNA): TGTGCCAGCAGCTTGAGCAGGGCCATGACAGAGACCCAGTACTTC.

This rearrangement joins TRBV29-1 to TRBJ1-1; D may be TRBD1 (6 bases). Looked up from germline, CDR1 is SQVTM and CDR2 is ANQGSEA. V was pared by 3 bases and J by 7 bases, with 12 bases between. This CDR3 is built from 12 residues. The CDR3 reads CSVELWTDEAFF. DNA of the CDR3: TGCAGCGTTGAGCTTTGGACAGATGAAGCTTTCTTT.

Here the CDR3 reads CASSLSRSNQPQHF. CDR3 DNA: TGTGCCAGCAGTTTGAGCCGTAGCAATCAGCCCCAGCATTTT. This chain connects TRBV7-9 to TRBJ1-5; D uncertain. Germline lookup yields CDR1 SEHNR and CDR2 FQNEAQ (reference sequence). The CDR3 covers 14 residues. V lost 6 bases to trimming and J lost 0 bases, with 9 bases between them.

This clone was seen a single time. The chain joins TRBV5-1 to TRBJ1-2; no reliable D call. V lost 3 bases, J lost 1 base, and 10 bases lay in between. The germline V gene encodes CDR1 SGHRS and CDR2 YFSETQ. This CDR3 comprises 14 residues. The CDR3 region has the DNA TGCGCCAGCAGCTCTTCAGGACTTAACTATGGCTACACCTTC. It specifies CASSSSGLNYGYTF.

This chain links TRBV7-3 with TRBJ2-3, with 8 bases fitting TRBD2. Per germline, CDR1 SGHTA and CDR2 FQGTGA. J gave up 0 bases and V 2 bases, and 7 bases lay outside the gene matches. This CDR3 has 17 amino acids. CDR3 sequence reads: CASSLGGGITSTDTQYF. In DNA, the CDR3 is TGTGCCAGCAGCTTAGGCGGGGGGATAACTAGCACAGATACGCAGTATTTT.

J is TRBJ1-1 and V is TRBV5-4; D is perhaps TRBD1 (5 bases). This CDR3 has 14 amino acids. Trimming cost V 0 bases and J 6 bases, with 12 bases left between them. CDR1 SGHNT and CDR2 YYREEE come from the germline V gene (reference sequence). Here the CDR3 reads CASSLVGVGPEAFF. CDR3 coding DNA: TGTGCCAGCAGCTTGGTAGGGGTGGGTCCTGAAGCTTTCTTT.

This clone was counted a few times. The rearrangement joins TRBV5-1 to TRBJ1-2; 9 bases align to TRBD1. This CDR3 has 14 amino acids. V lost 4 bases and J lost 7; bases outside the gene matches: 8. Looked up from germline, CDR1 is SGHRS and CDR2 is YFSETQ. CDR3 DNA: TGCGCCAGCAGCACCGGGACAGGGAATATTGGCTACACCTTC. The encoded protein is CASSTGTGNIGYTF.

This sequence joins TRBV19 and TRBJ2-2; 8 positions match TRBD1. The CDR3 length is 16 residues. Germline V lookup: CDR1 LNHDA, CDR2 SQIVND (reference sequence). With V trimmed by 7 bases and J by 9 bases, 16 bases remained unmatched. The DNA of the CDR3 is TGTGCCAGTACCCTTATTGGGGACAGGCCCTCCCGGGAGCTGTTTTTT. Encoded protein: CASTLIGDRPSRELFF. Based on the CDR3 plus reference TRBV19 and TRBJ2-2, the full variable domain is DGGITQSPKYLFRKEGQNVTLSCEQNLNHDAMYWYRQDPGQGLRLIYYSQIVNDFQKGDIAEGYSVSREKKESFPLTVTSAQKNPTAFYLCASTLIGDRPSRELFFGEGSRLTVL.

This clone was observed a handful of times. The chain is built from TRBV28 and TRBJ2-3, with 10 bases aligning to TRBD1. The germline V gene has CDR1 MDHEN and CDR2 SYDVKM. The CDR3 contains 16 residues. V shed 4 bases and J 5 bases; nucleotides not matched to a gene: 9. The DNA for the CDR3 is TGTGCCAGCAGTTCTCCGGGACAGGGGCGGGTAGATACGCAGTATTTT. Translated: CASSSPGQGRVDTQYF.

V gene TRBV19 combines with J gene TRBJ1-1; D is possibly TRBD1 (6 bases). CDR1 LNHDA and CDR2 SQIVND come from the germline V gene (reference sequence). The CDR3 consists of 14 residues. V was shortened by 5 bases and J by 6 bases, with 16 bases between the two germline ends. The DNA of the CDR3 is TGTGCCAGTAGTCTTGGAGGGGGGGTTTCTGAAGCTTTCTTT. Protein sequence: CASSLGGGVSEAFF.

The rearrangement joins TRBV2 to TRBJ1-2; the D is unclear. Looked up from germline, CDR1 is SNHLY and CDR2 is FYNNEI. With 4 bases removed from V and 8 bases from J, the gap between germline ends came to 11 bases. The CDR3 has 12 amino acids. CDR3 sequence (DNA): TGTGCCAGCAGTGTGGGCCCTGCAGGCTACACCTTC. Translating it yields CASSVGPAGYTF.

The V call is TRBV3-1 (or the pseudogene TRBV3-2), the J call TRBJ2-5; 9 bases map to TRBD2. CDR3 size: 16 residues. The germline V gene encodes CDR1 LGHDT and CDR2 YNNKEL (reference sequence). Unmatched junction bases numbered 11, after V lost 4 bases and J lost 5 bases. In DNA form, the CDR3 reads TGTGCCAGCAGCCCCAGTCGAGGTAGCGGGGGTGAGACCCAGTACTTC. It is translated as CASSPSRGSGGETQYF.

This clone was seen a handful of times. This chain links TRBV2 with TRBJ2-7; 7 bases are shared with TRBD1. Looked up from germline, CDR1 is SNHLY and CDR2 is FYNNEI. The CDR3 extends over 13 amino acids. Unmatched junction bases numbered 6, after V lost 4 bases and J lost 6 bases. The CDR3 nucleotides read TGTGCCAGCAGTGCCACAGGGGCAAGCGAGCAGTACGTC. It specifies CASSATGASEQYV.

The chain links TRBV27 to TRBJ1-2, with a tentative D call TRBD1 (6 bases). The V gene's germline CDR1 is MNHEY and CDR2 SMNVEV (reference sequence). V was trimmed by 2 bases and J by 0 bases, leaving 10 bases between them. This CDR3 contains 15 residues. The CDR3 nucleotides are TGTGCCAGCAGTTTAAGGACAGATTCTAACTATGGCTACACCTTC. Translating gives CASSLRTDSNYGYTF.

A word on this clone: Other DNA sequences in this sample translate to the same CDR3. The chain has TRBV6-6 and TRBJ1-2; D remains unclear. Germline V gene sequence: CDR1 MNHNY, CDR2 SVGAGI (reference sequence). V shed 4 bases and J shed 5 bases, with 8 bases lying between them. The CDR3 runs 12 residues. CDR3 nucleotides: TGTGCCAGCAGTTCTGGAGGATATGGCTACACCTTC. Translation gives CASSSGGYGYTF.

The chain combines TRBV18 with TRBJ2-5, with 11 positions matching TRBD1. This CDR3 has 15 residues. Trimming removed 1 base from V and 5 bases from J; junction bases left unmatched: 3. Germline CDR1 is KGHSH and CDR2 is LQKENI. CDR3 in amino acids: CASSPRTGGGETQYF. As DNA, the CDR3 is TGTGCCAGCTCACCACGGACAGGGGGCGGGGAGACCCAGTACTTC.

The rearrangement links TRBV25-1 to TRBJ1-6; 7 nucleotides align to TRBD1. Germline CDR1 and CDR2: MGHDK and SYGVNS. Trimming took 5 bases from V and 2 from J; bases not matched to a gene: 6. The CDR3 extends over 16 amino acids. Here the CDR3 DNA reads TGTGCCAGCAGTACGGAACAGGGGCCCTATAATTCACCCCTCCACTTT. Amino acids: CASSTEQGPYNSPLHF.

V is TRBV27 and J is TRBJ1-1; D is unclear. This CDR3 comprises 13 residues. Trimming left V 6 bases short and J 4 bases short, with 12 bases between. Germline assignment: CDR1 MNHEY and CDR2 SMNVEV (reference sequence). The CDR3 region is CASSDGASTEAFF. The CDR3 bases are TGTGCCAGCAGCGATGGAGCGAGCACTGAAGCTTTCTTT.

The genes are TRBV11-2 and TRBJ2-1; TRBD2 matches 8 bases. Germline trimming cut 5 bases from V and 7 bases from J; bases unmatched to any gene: 10. The CDR3 covers 15 residues. CDR1 is SGHAT and CDR2 is FQNNGV in the germline V gene. The CDR3 DNA reads as TGTGCCAGCAGCCCACTAGGCGGGGGGCGTAATGAGCAGTTCTTC. It yields the protein CASSPLGGGRNEQFF.

This clone was seen only a few times. The CDR3 DNA reads as TGTGCCTGGAGAGCGGGGAATGTTCCCAACAATGAGCAGTTCTTC. Translating gives CAWRAGNVPNNEQFF. This chain connects TRBV30 to TRBJ2-1; the match to TRBD2 covers 7 bases. The CDR3 runs 15 residues. J lost 5 bases, V lost 3 bases, and 10 bases had no gene match. CDR1 and CDR2 from the germline V gene are GTSNPN and SVGIG (reference sequence).

The chain recombines TRBV6-5 with TRBJ2-2; 9 bases line up with TRBD2. V shed 9 bases, J shed 3 bases, and the junction held 8 bases outside the gene matches. The CDR3 has 15 amino acids. Germline-derived CDR1 and CDR2 are MNHEY and SVGAGI. The CDR3 region is CASKSGGSDTGELFF. CDR3 in DNA: TGTGCCAGTAAGAGCGGGGGGTCCGACACCGGGGAGCTGTTTTTT.

DNA of the CDR3: TGTGCCAGCAGCTCTAACCCAACTAATGAAAAACTGTTTTTT. Protein sequence: CASSSNPTNEKLFF. The gene calls are TRBV7-9 and TRBJ1-4, with unresolved D. Germline values: CDR1 SEHNR, CDR2 FQNEAQ (reference sequence). The CDR3 extends over 14 amino acids. V shed 4 bases and J shed 0 bases, with 6 bases lying between them.

Concerning this clone itself: At one boundary the junction diverges from the germline segment, which might be a read error. This chain uses TRBV5-1 with TRBJ2-3, with TRBD1 as a possible D gene (6 bases). CDR1 is SGHRS and CDR2 is YFSETQ in the germline V gene. CDR3 length: 17 amino acids. The CDR3 loop reads CASNLGLGARGTDTQYF. The CDR3 DNA reads as TGCGCCAGCAACTTGGGTTTGGGGGCCAGGGGCACAGATACGCAGTATTTT.

The chain combines TRBV7-6 with TRBJ2-3; 14 nucleotides align to TRBD2. V lost 5 bases, J lost 4 bases, and 5 bases stayed unmatched. Looked up from germline, CDR1 is SGHVS and CDR2 is FNYEAQ. The CDR3 runs 16 residues. In DNA, the CDR3 is TGTGCCAGCAGCGGCAGACTAGCGGGGGGGCCAGATACGCAGTATTTT. This gives the protein CASSGRLAGGPDTQYF.

The chain recombines TRBV11-2 with TRBJ1-1; 9 nucleotides line up with TRBD1. CDR1 SGHAT and CDR2 FQNNGV come from the germline V gene. The CDR3 is 14 amino acids. V gave up 6 bases and J gave up 5 bases; unmatched junction bases: 7. CDR3 residues: CASRGDREVTEAFF. CDR3 DNA sequence: TGTGCCAGCAGGGGGGACAGGGAGGTTACTGAAGCTTTCTTT. The full variable domain, completed using reference TRBV11-2 and TRBJ1-1, is EAGVAQSPRYKIIEKRQSVAFWCNPISGHATLYWYQQILGQGPKLLIQFQNNGVVDDSQLPKDRFSAERLKGVDSTLKIQPAKLEDSAVYLCASRGDREVTEAFFGQGTRLTVV.